These 16 T cell receptor beta chains were all obtained from the same sample, sequenced in a study of T cell responses to AZD1222 COVID-19 vaccine. Clones were sequenced by immunoSEQ multiplex PCR, and TCRdb holds only the in-frame ones, with some missing. The data hold 75,000 to 100,000 clones, with about 90% observed a single time. Sample: peripheral blood, taken on day 0 of AZD1222 vaccination. Receptors originate from an adult in good health.

V gene TRBV7-2 combines with J gene TRBJ1-4; D gene uncertain. The CDR3 loop spans 14 amino acids. The germline CDR1 and CDR2 sequences are SGHTA and FQGNSA. Trimming pared 1 base from V and 1 base from J, leaving 4 bases between. CDR3 DNA sequence: TGTGCCAGCAGCTTAGGAGAAACTAATGAAAAACTGTTTTTT. Residues: CASSLGETNEKLFF.

This clone came up a few times. The J gene is TRBJ2-7, the V gene TRBV18; 9 nucleotides match TRBD1. Germline V gives CDR1 KGHSH, CDR2 LQKENI. The CDR3 sequence is 14 residues long. The V gene end was trimmed by 6 bases and the J gene end by 7 bases; junction bases not matched to a gene: 10. For the CDR3, the DNA is TGTGCCAGCTCGCTACAGGGGGCCCCTGGGGAGCAGTACTTC. Protein product: CASSLQGAPGEQYF.

The rearrangement uses TRBV28 and TRBJ1-1; D is unresolved. The CDR3 has 13 residues. Germline assignment: CDR1 MDHEN and CDR2 SYDVKM. Between the trimmed V and J ends, which lost 2 bases and 0 bases, there was a span of 4 bases. The CDR3 DNA follows: TGTGCCAGCAGTTTAAGGATGAACACTGAAGCTTTCTTT. Its translation is CASSLRMNTEAFF.

The chain combines TRBV6-5 with TRBJ1-3; no clear D gene. Germline assignment: CDR1 MNHEY and CDR2 SVGAGI. Trimming removed 7 bases from V and 4 bases from J, with 11 bases in between. This CDR3 region has 13 residues. Here the CDR3 DNA reads TGTGCCAGCACTTCTCTGGGGGGAAACACCATATATTTT. Protein sequence: CASTSLGGNTIYF.

The chain uses TRBV24-1 and TRBJ2-1, with D perhaps being TRBD1 or TRBD2 (6 bases each). The V end lost 4 bases, the J end lost 0 bases, and 15 bases lay between the germline ends. CDR3 length: 17 amino acids. Germline CDR1 is KGHDR and CDR2 is SFDVKD. CDR3 sequence reads: CATSEPPGGSSYNEQFF. Written as DNA, the CDR3 is TGTGCCACCAGTGAACCGCCCGGGGGCAGCTCCTACAATGAGCAGTTCTTC.

The V call is TRBV5-4, the J call TRBJ2-7, with 10 bases matching TRBD2. Germline V CDR1 and CDR2: SGHNT, YYREEE (reference sequence). The CDR3 extends over 15 amino acids. Trimming took 3 bases from V and 0 from J; bases not matched to a gene: 3. The CDR3 is CASSSSGRASYEQYF. CDR3 DNA: TGTGCCAGCAGCTCCAGCGGGAGGGCCTCCTACGAGCAGTACTTC. Combining the CDR3 with reference TRBV5-4 and TRBJ2-7 gives the whole variable domain ETGVTQSPTHLIKTRGQQVTLRCSSQSGHNTVSWYQQALGQGPQFIFQYYREEENGRGNFPPRFSGLQFPNYSSELNVNALELDDSALYLCASSSSGRASYEQYFGPGTRLTVT.

The chain links TRBV5-1 to TRBJ2-3, with TRBD1 matching 7 bases. The CDR3 sequence is 14 residues long. Germline V gene lookup returns CDR1 SGHRS and CDR2 YFSETQ. Unmatched junction bases numbered 3, after V lost 3 bases and J lost 2 bases. The DNA for the CDR3 is TGCGCCAGCAGCTCGGGACAGAACACAGATACGCAGTATTTT. This codes for CASSSGQNTDTQYF.

This clone appeared once. This chain joins TRBV19 and TRBJ2-1; 11 bases line up with TRBD2. The CDR3 runs to 18 residues. Germline CDR1 and CDR2: LNHDA and SQIVND (reference sequence). Trimming cost V 11 bases and J 2 bases; bases outside gene matches: 17. CDR3 DNA: TGTGCCTCGGCGGCCGGCGCACTAGCGGGAGTCACCTACAATGAGCAGTTCTTC. Protein: CASAAGALAGVTYNEQFF.

The V and J genes are TRBV6-5 and TRBJ2-7; D might be TRBD1 (6 bases). The CDR3 spans 14 residues. The germline V gene encodes CDR1 MNHEY and CDR2 SVGAGI. V gave up 6 bases and J gave up 4 bases, with 16 bases separating them. The CDR3 DNA reads as TGTGCCAGCAGAAGAGACAGGAATGTATACGAGCAGTACTTC. Its protein is CASRRDRNVYEQYF.

This chain uses TRBV28 with TRBJ1-2; 8 nucleotides line up with TRBD1. This CDR3 spans 14 amino acids. Germline assignment: CDR1 MDHEN and CDR2 SYDVKM. V lost 4 bases and J lost 3; bases outside the gene matches: 4. CDR3 nucleotides: TGTGCCAGCAGTTCAGGGGGCGCGGACTATGGCTACACCTTC. This gives the protein CASSSGGADYGYTF.

This CDR3 reads CASSLEGSGNQPQHF. CDR3 in DNA: TGTGCCAGCAGCTTAGAGGGCTCGGGCAATCAGCCCCAGCATTTT. V usage is TRBV7-9 and J usage is TRBJ1-5; D is undetermined. The CDR3 loop spans 15 amino acids. CDR1 is SEHNR, CDR2 FQNEAQ, per germline (reference sequence). The V end was cut by 1 base, the J end by 2 bases, with 9 bases between. The variable domain in full, with the rest retrieved from reference TRBV7-9 and TRBJ1-5, is DTGVSQNPRHKITKRGQNVTFRCDPISEHNRLYWYRQTLGQGPEFLTYFQNEAQLEKSRLLSDRFSAERPKGSFSTLEIQRTEQGDSAMYLCASSLEGSGNQPQHFGDGTRLSIL.

The chain uses TRBV7-9 and TRBJ2-1, with TRBD2 as a possible D gene (6 bases). This CDR3 is 13 amino acids long. The V and J ends lost 1 base and 7 bases respectively, with 8 bases between them. Germline CDR1 SEHNR, CDR2 FQNEAQ (reference sequence). Here the CDR3 reads CASSLVGGNEQFF. The CDR3 DNA reads as TGTGCCAGCAGCTTAGTCGGGGGAAATGAGCAGTTCTTC.

V is TRBV28 and J is TRBJ2-7; TRBD2 matches at 11 bases. Looked up from germline, CDR1 is MDHEN and CDR2 is SYDVKM. With 5 bases clipped from V and 5 bases from J, the junction kept 11 bases outside the gene matches. CDR3 size: 16 residues. The CDR3 coding sequence is TGTGCCAGCAGTCCCTCACTAGCGGGAGTTGTCGACGAGCAGTACTTC. This sequence encodes CASSPSLAGVVDEQYF.

J is TRBJ2-7 and V is TRBV5-1, with 8 bases matching TRBD1. CDR3 size: 14 residues. With V trimmed by 0 bases and J by 5 bases, 4 bases remained unmatched. Germline CDR1 SGHRS, CDR2 YFSETQ. The CDR3 reads CASSLGAGGDEQYF. For the CDR3, the DNA is TGCGCCAGCAGCTTGGGGGCAGGGGGCGACGAGCAGTACTTC.

This sequence joins TRBV24-1 and TRBJ2-1; 9 bases line up with TRBD2. The CDR3 runs 17 residues. V was clipped by 4 bases and J by 0 bases; unmatched bases: 6. Germline V gene data show CDR1 as KGHDR and CDR2 as SFDVKD. CDR3 region: CATSDTSGPLSYNEQFF. Here the CDR3 DNA reads TGTGCCACCAGTGACACTAGCGGGCCGCTCTCCTACAATGAGCAGTTCTTC.

Points on this clone: Other DNA sequences in the same sample also yield this CDR3. CDR3: CASSLDRKINYGYTF. CDR3 sequence (DNA): TGTGCCAGCAGCTTAGACCGAAAGATTAACTATGGCTACACCTTC. The chain employs TRBV5-6 and TRBJ1-2, with unresolved D. The CDR3 spans 15 residues. CDR1 is SGHDT and CDR2 is YYEEEE in the germline V gene. The V and J ends lost 2 bases and 1 base respectively, with 12 bases between them.